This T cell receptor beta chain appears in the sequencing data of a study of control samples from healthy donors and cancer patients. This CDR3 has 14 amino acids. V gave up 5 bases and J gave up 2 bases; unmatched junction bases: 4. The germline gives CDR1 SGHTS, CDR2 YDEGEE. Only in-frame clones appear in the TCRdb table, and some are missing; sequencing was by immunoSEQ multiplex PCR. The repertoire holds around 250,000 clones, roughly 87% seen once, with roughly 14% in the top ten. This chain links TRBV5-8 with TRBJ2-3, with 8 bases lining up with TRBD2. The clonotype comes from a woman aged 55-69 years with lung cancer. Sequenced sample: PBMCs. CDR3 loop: CASRGAGVTDTQYF. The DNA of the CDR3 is TGTGCCAGCAGGGGAGCGGGGGTCACAGATACGCAGTATTTT.